These 13 T cell receptor beta chains originate from one sample sequenced in a study of T cell responses to AZD1222 COVID-19 vaccine. Assay used: immunoSEQ multiplex PCR; TCRdb lists only in-frame clones, some missing. The sample consists of under 200,000 clones, around 95% of them appearing once. Here the sequenced sample was peripheral blood, taken on day 0 of AZD1222 vaccination. Source of these receptors: an adult in good health.

V usage is TRBV24-1 and J usage is TRBJ2-3, with a tentative D call TRBD2 (5 bases). Germline-derived CDR1 and CDR2 are KGHDR and SFDVKD. This CDR3 spans 13 amino acids. The V gene lost 9 bases and the J gene lost 3 bases, with 12 bases spanning the gap. The CDR3 nucleotides are TGTGCCACCCAGCAGGAGGCAACAGATACGCAGTATTTT. Its protein is CATQQEATDTQYF.

The chain combines TRBV6-4 with TRBJ2-1; D unclear. V shed 2 bases and J shed 8 bases, with 4 bases lying between them. The CDR3 extends over 11 amino acids. Germline V CDR1 and CDR2: MRHNA, SNTAGT. The CDR3 protein is CASSDGYEQFF. CDR3 sequence (DNA): TGTGCCAGCAGTGACGGGTATGAGCAGTTCTTC.

The chain couples TRBV5-1 to TRBJ2-3; the match to TRBD2 covers 7 bases. Trimming removed 0 bases from V and 2 bases from J; junction bases left unmatched: 3. Germline V gives CDR1 SGHRS, CDR2 YFSETQ. This CDR3 has 15 residues. CDR3 in DNA: TGCGCCAGCAGCTTGGGGGCGGGGGACACAGATACGCAGTATTTT. This translates into CASSLGAGDTDTQYF.

V usage is TRBV2 and J usage is TRBJ1-1; possibly TRBD1 for D (6 bases). This CDR3 is built from 14 residues. The germline V gene has CDR1 SNHLY and CDR2 FYNNEI. V lost 5 bases, J lost 3 bases, and 13 bases lay in between. The CDR3 loop reads CASSFDRTYTEAFF. The CDR3, as DNA: TGTGCCAGCAGTTTTGACAGGACATACACTGAAGCTTTCTTT.

The genes are TRBV5-6 and TRBJ2-1; D is possibly TRBD1 (5 bases). Germline V gives CDR1 SGHDT, CDR2 YYEEEE. CDR3 size: 13 residues. The V end was cut by 1 base, the J end by 9 bases, with 11 bases between. The CDR3 nucleotides are TGTGCCAGCAGCTTGTCCAGGGTACGTGAGCAGTTCTTC. This codes for CASSLSRVREQFF.

This chain joins TRBV27 and TRBJ2-6; weak D call: TRBD2 (5 bases). The CDR3 spans 14 residues. V was trimmed by 8 bases and J by 2 bases, leaving 10 bases between them. CDR1 MNHEY and CDR2 SMNVEV come from the germline V gene (reference sequence). Here the CDR3 DNA reads TGTGCCAGCGGTCGGGGAGCTGGGGCCAACGTCCTGACTTTC. This encodes CASGRGAGANVLTF.

This chain joins TRBV4-2 and TRBJ1-5, with D maybe TRBD1 (6 bases). The CDR3 length is 14 residues. CDR1 LGHNA and CDR2 YNFKEQ come from the germline V gene. V lost 3 bases and J 6 bases, leaving 12 bases between the germline ends. The CDR3 loop is CASSQEQGGQPQHF. CDR3 nucleotide sequence: TGTGCCAGCAGCCAGGAACAGGGCGGTCAGCCCCAGCATTTT.

This chain's CDR3 is CASRSLRGVTYEQYF. DNA for the CDR3: TGTGCCAGCAGATCCCTACGCGGAGTAACCTACGAGCAGTACTTC. The V and J genes are TRBV11-2 and TRBJ2-7, with D hard to call. Trimming pared 6 bases from V and 2 bases from J, leaving 17 bases between. The length of the CDR3 is 15 residues. In germline, CDR1 is SGHAT, CDR2 FQNNGV.

The chain has TRBV7-7 and TRBJ2-3; 8 bases map to TRBD2. Trimming at V came to 5 bases and at J to 9 bases, leaving 7 bases not matched to a gene. The CDR3 contains 13 residues. Germline V gene data show CDR1 as SSHAT and CDR2 as FNYEAQ (reference sequence). The CDR3 reads CASSATREGTQYF. The CDR3 region has the DNA TGTGCCAGCAGCGCCACCCGGGAGGGGACGCAGTATTTT.

The chain has TRBV2 and TRBJ2-5, with D perhaps matching TRBD1 (6 bases). The CDR3 runs to 14 residues. Germline CDR1 and CDR2: SNHLY and FYNNEI. Trimming left V 6 bases short and J 0 bases short, with 11 bases between. The CDR3 DNA reads as TGTGCCAGCAGGCAAACAGGGTACCAAGAGACCCAGTACTTC. Amino acid sequence: CASRQTGYQETQYF.

The chain is built from TRBV7-9 and TRBJ1-1; D is unclear. Germline V CDR1 and CDR2: SEHNR, FQNEAQ (reference sequence). V dropped 5 bases and J dropped 4 bases, with 11 bases sitting between them. CDR3 length: 13 residues. The CDR3 spells CASSPRGSTEAFF. CDR3 DNA: TGTGCCAGCAGCCCCCGAGGGAGCACTGAAGCTTTCTTT.

The genes are TRBV5-4 and TRBJ2-3; tentatively, D is TRBD1 (5 bases). CDR1 is SGHNT and CDR2 is YYREEE in the germline V gene (reference sequence). Deletions cut 2 bases from V and 8 bases from J, with 9 bases between. CDR3 length: 12 residues. CDR3 loop: CASSFLDSTQYF. The CDR3 nucleotides read TGTGCCAGCAGCTTCCTAGACAGTACGCAGTATTTT.

The chain carries TRBV19 and TRBJ1-6; no firm D call. The CDR3 spans 15 residues. The V end lost 3 bases, the J end lost 0 bases, and 6 bases lay between the germline ends. Germline CDR1 and CDR2: LNHDA and SQIVND (reference sequence). The CDR3 coding sequence is TGTGCCAGTAGTATGGCAGGCTCCTATAATTCACCCCTCCACTTT. It is translated as CASSMAGSYNSPLHF.